This TCR beta chain originates from a study of blood T cell repertoires in COVID-19 (dated by TCRdb to 2020 to 2021). Study-wide context: The collaborator samples originated in the United States, Italy and Spain and spanned the acute and convalescent phases of COVID-19. The prospective study material was composed of cDNA or gDNA derived from T cells, B-cell-depleted T cells, or PBMCs. Subjects who had been exposed to COVID-19, were actively infected with it, or had recovered from it provided the deeply sampled blood TCRbeta repertoires that made up the dataset. The repertoires were released in a freely available public database meant as a resource for research on the immune response to SARS-CoV-2. The samples were drawn from two sources: the first 160 participants of the ongoing ImmuneRACE study, and about 1,300 subjects contributed by 6 global collaborators. Nearly every sample came with metadata listing a de-identified subject ID, COVID-19 status, age in years and sex. Where HLA class I and class II types were available, the types were taken from metadata supplied by the sample provider, not from assay-based typing.

Whole blood was collected in K2EDTA tubes by collaborating institutions according to the institutions' own protocols. For TCRbeta analysis, collaborator samples were shipped as frozen whole blood, as isolated PBMCs, or as DNA extracted from either sample type. As to this clone: The antigen this receptor binds is unknown. Base-call qualities are not available, and no considerably larger clone is one nucleotide away.

Trimming at the junction amounts to 6 bases on V and 0 bases on J, and the germline ends lie 13 bases apart. The CDR3 measures 15 amino acids from cysteine to phenylalanine. The CDR3 DNA has 45 bases and is translated from base 1. The germline V gene gives CDR1 as SNHLY and CDR2 as FYNNEI. The research as a whole found: How much clinical and demographic metadata was included differed by source and by participant, and the metadata was provided uncurated.

TCRbeta CDR3 regions were amplified from genomic DNA by means of the immunoSEQ Assay, a bias-controlled multiplex PCR. The study's processing was this. Within the assay, amplification of reference gene primers was used to estimate how many nucleated cells each sample contained. To quantify the absolute abundance of each unique TCRbeta CDR3 rearrangement, sequence reads were collapsed and filtered. For each sample, productive Simpson clonality was calculated by taking the square root of Simpson's diversity index across productive rearrangements. In its TCRdb copy, this immuneACCESS table keeps in-frame sequences only and misses some clones. Where compared with another copy, unresolved V genes explain less than half of these, and the others have no known cause. Clonal size and the V and J genes are those of that table, whereas D and trimming came from the DNA. The sample profile shows a few hundred thousand clones; about 88% of them were found once. 3.5% to 4% of the sample comes from the top ten.

The source of this sequence is a man in his late teens or twenties with active or convalescent COVID-19. The sequence joins TRBV2 to TRBJ2-3, with the D segment identity uncertain. Material: peripheral blood. The DNA sequence is as follows: TGTGCCAGCAGGATGGGCAGCCACAGCACAGATACGCAGTATTTT. Its protein is CASRMGSHSTDTQYF.